The clone carrying this T cell receptor (beta chain) has a handful of counts. TCRdb processed the 5' RACE reads anew with MiXCR; each CDR3 protein has one entry. The sample lists 300,000 to 350,000 distinct CDR3 sequences; roughly 13% were seen once. The sample comes from a study of T-cell memory formation after mild COVID-19. With 10 bases removed from V and 2 bases from J, the gap between germline ends came to 18 bases. The length of the CDR3 is 14 residues. The germline CDR1 and CDR2 sequences are SGHRS and YFSETQ. This receptor was identified in a man between 18 and 29 years old who had mild COVID-19 (a few samples of this study predate the infection). Cell type and time point are not known. The sample was PBMCs or a T cell subset sorted from them (not recorded which). The chain joins TRBV5-1 to TRBJ1-2, with D unclear. CDR3 DNA sequence: TGCGCCGGAAAACCGACCGCGGGGAACTATGGCTACACCTTC. Its translation: CAGKPTAGNYGYTF.